This T cell receptor beta chain was sequenced in a study of shared clonotypes between healthy human individuals. The input for sorted-subset replicate PCRs was roughly 180 ng DNA, about 30,000 T cell genomes. The table came from immunoSEQ multiplex PCR; TCRdb's copy has only in-frame clones and leaves some out. This sample has about 960,000 clones, with over 60% found just once. This clone was seen a single time. The specimen sequenced was memory CD4+ T cells sorted from blood. Indicated subset: CD45RA-negative fraction. The receptor's source is a young man in good health.

CDR3 coding DNA: TGTGCCAGCAGCTCCCGGGCTAGCAGCGCAGATACGCAGTATTTT. Translated, it gives CASSSRASSADTQYF. The chain employs TRBV11-2 and TRBJ2-3, with D possibly matching TRBD2 (5 bases). Trimming left V 4 bases short and J 4 bases short, with 15 bases between. CDR3 length equals 15 residues. CDR1 is SGHAT, CDR2 FQNNGV, per germline.